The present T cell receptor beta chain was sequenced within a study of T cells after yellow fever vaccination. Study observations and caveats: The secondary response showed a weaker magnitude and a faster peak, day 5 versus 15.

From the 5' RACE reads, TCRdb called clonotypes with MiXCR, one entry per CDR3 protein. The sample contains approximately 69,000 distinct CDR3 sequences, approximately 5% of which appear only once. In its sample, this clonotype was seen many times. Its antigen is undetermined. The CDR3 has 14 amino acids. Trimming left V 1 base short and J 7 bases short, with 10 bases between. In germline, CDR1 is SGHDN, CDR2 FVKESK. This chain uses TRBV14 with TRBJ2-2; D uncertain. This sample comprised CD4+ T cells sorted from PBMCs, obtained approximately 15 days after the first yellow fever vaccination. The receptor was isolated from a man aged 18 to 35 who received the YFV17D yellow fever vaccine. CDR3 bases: TGTGCCAGCAGCCAAGTTAGCTATGGCGGGGAGCTGTTTTTT. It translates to CASSQVSYGGELFF.